This is a list of T cell receptor beta chains from one sample in a study of blood T cell repertoires in COVID-19. Sequencing was performed with immunoSEQ multiplex PCR; in TCRdb, only in-frame clones are kept and a portion is missing. The table records 150,000 or so clones, about nine tenths of them present only once. The material sequenced was peripheral blood. The receptors originated from a man older than 75 with acute or convalescent COVID-19. CDR3s include the opening cysteine and the closing phenylalanine or tryptophan. The D gene is left open where the match is weak. A clone size is listed for some rows: how often the clone was seen (once, few, many), or a class if it is expanded.

>TRBV21-1|.|once|14|TRBJ2-7
TGTGCCAGCAGCAAGCCGGGACAGGGGCACGAGCAGTACTTC
CASSKPGQGHEQYF
>TRBV3-1/TRBV3-2|.|.|19|TRBJ2-7
TGTGCCAGCAGCCCGCGACCTCTCAACCCGACTAGTAGGTCCTACGAGCAGTACTTC
CASSPRPLNPTSRSYEQYF
>TRBV7-2|.|.|15|TRBJ1-3
TGTGCCAGCAGCGCCCGTAGGGTAGCGGGAAACACCATATATTTT
CASSARRVAGNTIYF
>TRBV30|.|.|12|TRBJ1-6
TGTGCCTGGAGTCGCCAGGGATCACCCCTCCACTTT
CAWSRQGSPLHF
>TRBV15|.|.|17|TRBJ1-6
TGTGCCACCAGCGGAGAGCTAGGGGCGGGGCATAATTCACCCCTCCACTTT
CATSGELGAGHNSPLHF
>TRBV28|.|.|16|TRBJ2-1
TGTGCCAGCAGTTTATCTTCAGGGATCTCCTACAATGAGCAGTTCTTC
CASSLSSGISYNEQFF
>TRBV7-8|.|.|16|TRBJ2-5
TGTGCCAGCAGCTTAGTTTTGAGGGCAAGCCAAGAGACCCAGTACTTC
CASSLVLRASQETQYF
>TRBV18|.|.|14|TRBJ1-5
TGTGCCAGCTCACCACTCGCAGGGCATCAGCCCCAGCATTTT
CASSPLAGHQPQHF
>TRBV12-3/TRBV12-4|TRBD2|.|13|TRBJ2-5
TGTGCCAGCAGTTTAGCGGGAGGGGAGACCCAGTACTTC
CASSLAGGETQYF
>TRBV28|.|.|14|TRBJ1-1
TGTGCCAGCAGTTTCTCCAGGGTCAACACTGAAGCTTTCTTT
CASSFSRVNTEAFF
>TRBV7-9|TRBD1|.|15|TRBJ1-6
TGTGCCAGCAGCCCCGGGACAGCAAAGAATTCACCCCTCCACTTT
CASSPGTAKNSPLHF
>TRBV18|.|.|13|TRBJ1-4
TGTGCCAGCTCACGAGGAACTAATGAAAAACTGTTTTTT
CASSRGTNEKLFF
>TRBV24-1|TRBD1|.|20|TRBJ1-5
TGTGCCACCAGTGATTTGCCGGGACAGGGCCCCAGAGTCATTAATCAGCCCCAGCATTTT
CATSDLPGQGPRVINQPQHF
>TRBV5-1|.|once|14|TRBJ1-1
TGCGCCAGCAGCCCCGGAGGACCCGACACTGAAGCTTTCTTT
CASSPGGPDTEAFF
>TRBV19|.|.|14|TRBJ2-1
TGTGCCAGTAGTCAGGGCAGGGGAAGCTATGAGCAGTTCTTC
CASSQGRGSYEQFF
>TRBV9|TRBD2|.|14|TRBJ2-5
TGTGCCAGAGAACCTCTAGCGGGACGAGGGACCCAGTACTTC
CAREPLAGRGTQYF
>TRBV12-3/TRBV12-4|.|many|13|TRBJ2-1
TGTGCCAGTAGGGGGAGCTCCTACAATGAGCAGTTCTTC
CASRGSSYNEQFF
>TRBV6-5|.|.|15|TRBJ2-5
TGTGCCAGCAGTTTTCACTCCGGGACACAAGAGACCCAGTACTTC
CASSFHSGTQETQYF
>TRBV24-1|TRBD2|.|17|TRBJ2-3
TGTGCCACCAGTGATTTGCACGCTAGCGGGAATCCAGATACGCAGTATTTT
CATSDLHASGNPDTQYF
>TRBV28|TRBD2|once|16|TRBJ2-1
TGTGCCAGCAGTTTCGGCGGGAGGTCTTCCTACAATGAGCAGTTCTTC
CASSFGGRSSYNEQFF
>TRBV19|.|.|15|TRBJ1-6
TGTGCCAGTAGTATACTCCAGGGAAATAATTCACCCCTCCACTTT
CASSILQGNNSPLHF
>TRBV7-7|.|.|15|TRBJ2-7
TGTGCCAGCAGCTTAGCGGCGGGGAGCTCCTACGAGCAGTACTTC
CASSLAAGSSYEQYF
>TRBV5-1|TRBD1|.|17|TRBJ1-6
TGCGCCAGCAGCTTGGGTCGACAGGGAAAAGGTCGGTCACCCCTCCACTTT
CASSLGRQGKGRSPLHF
>TRBV3-1/TRBV3-2|.|.|15|TRBJ2-3
TGTGCCAGCAGCCCCCGGGCCGGAGGGGAAGATACGCAGTATTTT
CASSPRAGGEDTQYF
>TRBV20-1|.|.|11|TRBJ2-1
TGCAGTGCGAAGTCAGGCGCACTTCAGTTCTTC
CSAKSGALQFF
>TRBV7-3|TRBD2|.|15|TRBJ2-1
TGTGCCAGCAGCCGACTAGCGGGAGGGGGAGATGAGCAGTTCTTC
CASSRLAGGGDEQFF